The 16 T cell receptor beta chains reported below all come from one sample, sequenced in a study of shared clonotypes between healthy human individuals. Produced via immunoSEQ multiplex PCR; TCRdb's table is partial and in-frame only. The sample yields some 790,000 clones, 72% seen once. Sample: memory CD4+ T cells sorted from blood. Subset described: CD45RA-negative fraction. The receptors stem from a woman aged 25 to 39 in good health.

The rearrangement joins TRBV11-2 to TRBJ1-5; 10 bases are a match to TRBD1. CDR1 is SGHAT, CDR2 FQNNGV, per germline. V was clipped by 5 bases and J by 4 bases; unmatched bases: 5. The CDR3 spans 15 residues. The CDR3 bases are TGTGCCAGCAGCCCGACAGGGGGCTTAAATCAGCCCCAGCATTTT. The encoded protein is CASSPTGGLNQPQHF.

The rearrangement joins TRBV28 to TRBJ1-5; D perhaps matches TRBD1 (6 bases). CDR3 length: 16 residues. The germline CDR1 and CDR2 sequences are MDHEN and SYDVKM. V was clipped by 5 bases and J by 7 bases, with 21 bases between them. CDR3 residues: CASSPPPEGGRQPQHF. Written as DNA, the CDR3 is TGTGCCAGCAGTCCGCCACCAGAGGGGGGCAGACAGCCCCAGCATTTT.

V gene TRBV5-6 combines with J gene TRBJ1-1, with D perhaps TRBD1 (5 bases). This CDR3 is 12 amino acids long. V lost 4 bases and J 8 bases, leaving 12 bases between the germline ends. CDR1 is SGHDT and CDR2 is YYEEEE in the germline V gene. The CDR3 DNA follows: TGTGCCAGCAGCCCATTCCGGGGGGAAGCTTTCTTT. It yields the protein CASSPFRGEAFF.

As concerns this clone: Other nucleotide sequences in the sample specify the same CDR3. The chain links TRBV29-1 to TRBJ2-7; 9 bases align to TRBD1. This CDR3 comprises 12 residues. Trimming took 5 bases from V and 3 from J; bases not matched to a gene: 2. In germline, CDR1 is SQVTM, CDR2 ANQGSEA. The CDR3 nucleotides read TGCAGCGTTCTGACAGGGGGCTACGAGCAGTACTTC. Its translation: CSVLTGGYEQYF.

The rearrangement joins TRBV6-6 to TRBJ1-1; D unclear. Germline-derived CDR1 and CDR2 are MNHNY and SVGAGI (reference sequence). This CDR3 comprises 14 residues. The ends were cut back, 3 bases at V and 2 bases at J, with 10 bases in the middle. The CDR3 DNA sequence: TGTGCCAGCAGTTATAGGGCGTTTAACACTGAAGCTTTCTTT. Amino acid sequence: CASSYRAFNTEAFF.

The V and J genes are TRBV25-1 and TRBJ2-2; tentatively, D is TRBD2 (5 bases). Deletions cut 2 bases from V and 1 base from J, with 11 bases between. The CDR3 loop spans 16 amino acids. Per the germline V gene, CDR1 is MGHDK and CDR2 is SYGVNS. DNA for the CDR3: TGTGCCAGCAGTGAACGTAGAGGGTTGAACACCGGGGAGCTGTTTTTT. This gives the protein CASSERRGLNTGELFF.

The rearrangement links TRBV19 to TRBJ2-2; the D gene is possibly TRBD1 (6 bases). The germline V gene encodes CDR1 LNHDA and CDR2 SQIVND (reference sequence). V shed 1 base and J shed 7 bases, with 10 bases lying between them. The CDR3 is made up of 14 amino acids. This CDR3 is CASSIVQGIGELFF. CDR3 coding DNA: TGTGCCAGTAGTATAGTTCAGGGGATCGGGGAGCTGTTTTTT.

The chain links TRBV13 to TRBJ2-2, with 13 bases that match TRBD2. Germline trimming cut 6 bases from V and 5 bases from J; bases unmatched to any gene: 9. Germline V gene lookup returns CDR1 PRHDT and CDR2 FYEKMQ (reference sequence). The CDR3 spans 17 residues. The CDR3 region is CASSSFGLAGETGELFF. CDR3 bases: TGTGCCAGCAGTTCGTTTGGACTAGCGGGAGAAACCGGGGAGCTGTTTTTT.

The J gene is TRBJ1-2, the V gene TRBV5-1, with a possible D match to TRBD1 (6 bases). V lost 4 bases and J 2 bases, leaving 18 bases between the germline ends. In germline, CDR1 is SGHRS, CDR2 YFSETQ. The CDR3 is made up of 16 amino acids. The chain's CDR3 is CASSAEKGGLNYGYTF. In DNA form, the CDR3 reads TGCGCCAGCAGCGCGGAAAAAGGGGGGTTAAACTATGGCTACACCTTC.

This chain links TRBV7-8 with TRBJ2-5; the match to TRBD1 covers 7 bases. CDR1 and CDR2 (germline): SGHVS, FQNEAQ. This CDR3 has 16 amino acids. The J segment lost 2 bases and the V segment lost 5 bases, leaving 11 bases of the junction unmatched. The CDR3 sequence: CASSRDRVLGQETQYF. The CDR3 DNA is TGTGCCAGCAGCAGAGACAGGGTCTTAGGGCAAGAGACCCAGTACTTC.

The gene calls are TRBV6-5 and TRBJ2-1; 8 bases map to TRBD2. Trimming took 5 bases from V and 1 from J; bases not matched to a gene: 4. The germline gives CDR1 MNHEY, CDR2 SVGAGI. This CDR3 region has 15 residues. The CDR3 region is CASSPIAGSYNEQFF. The CDR3 region has the DNA TGTGCCAGCAGTCCGATAGCGGGGTCCTACAATGAGCAGTTCTTC.

The chain joins TRBV25-1 to TRBJ1-6, with D perhaps TRBD1 (6 bases). The length of the CDR3 is 16 residues. From germline, CDR1 is MGHDK and CDR2 SYGVNS. The V and J ends lost 6 bases and 4 bases respectively, with 16 bases between them. The CDR3 nucleotides read TGTGCCAGCAGACCTGGGGGGCAGGCGTATAATTCACCCCTCCACTTT. This encodes CASRPGGQAYNSPLHF.

The gene calls are TRBV11-3 and TRBJ2-2, with D maybe TRBD1 (6 bases). Looked up from germline, CDR1 is SGHNT and CDR2 is YENEEA. V gave up 0 bases and J gave up 4 bases, with 12 bases separating them. CDR3 length: 16 amino acids. CDR3 amino acids: CASSLEQDRSTGELFF. The CDR3 DNA reads TGTGCCAGCAGCTTAGAGCAGGACAGAAGCACCGGGGAGCTGTTTTTT.

The J gene is TRBJ2-2, the V gene TRBV5-5; D is possibly TRBD2 (5 bases). V was shortened by 1 base and J by 0 bases, with 10 bases between the two germline ends. The CDR3 sequence is 16 residues long. Germline CDR1 and CDR2: SGHKS and YYEKEE (reference sequence). The CDR3 spells CASSLSHGANTGELFF. CDR3 DNA sequence: TGTGCCAGCAGCTTGTCCCACGGGGCGAACACCGGGGAGCTGTTTTTT.

The CDR3 DNA is TGTGCCAGCAGGACAAACAATGAGCAGTTCTTC. Translated: CASRTNNEQFF. V gene TRBV28 combines with J gene TRBJ2-1; no reliable D call. Trimming cost V 6 bases and J 5 bases, with 5 bases left between them. CDR3 length: 11 amino acids. Germline V gives CDR1 MDHEN, CDR2 SYDVKM.

The chain combines TRBV28 with TRBJ2-3, with 11 bases matching TRBD2. V gave up 5 bases and J gave up 4 bases; unmatched junction bases: 8. The CDR3 spans 16 residues. From germline, CDR1 is MDHEN and CDR2 SYDVKM. The CDR3 loop is CASSTPTSGDPDTQYF. The CDR3 DNA reads as TGTGCCAGCAGTACACCGACTAGCGGGGACCCAGATACGCAGTATTTT.